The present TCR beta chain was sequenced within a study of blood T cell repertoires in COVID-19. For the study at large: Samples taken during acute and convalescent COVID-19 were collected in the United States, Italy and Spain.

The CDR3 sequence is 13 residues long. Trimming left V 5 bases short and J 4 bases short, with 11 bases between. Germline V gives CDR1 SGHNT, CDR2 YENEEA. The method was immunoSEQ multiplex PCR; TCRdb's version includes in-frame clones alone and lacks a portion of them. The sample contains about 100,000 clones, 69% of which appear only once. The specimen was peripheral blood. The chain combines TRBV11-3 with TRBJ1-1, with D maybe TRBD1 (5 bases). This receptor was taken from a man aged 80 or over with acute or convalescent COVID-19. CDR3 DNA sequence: TGTGCCAGCAGCCCCCATCAGGGCACTGAAGCTTTCTTT. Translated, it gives CASSPHQGTEAFF. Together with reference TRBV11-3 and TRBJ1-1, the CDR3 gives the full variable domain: EAGVVQSPRYKIIEKKQPVAFWCNPISGHNTLYWYLQNLGQGPELLIRYENEEAVDDSQLPKDRFSAERLKGVDSTLKIQPAELGDSAVYLCASSPHQGTEAFFGQGTRLTVV.